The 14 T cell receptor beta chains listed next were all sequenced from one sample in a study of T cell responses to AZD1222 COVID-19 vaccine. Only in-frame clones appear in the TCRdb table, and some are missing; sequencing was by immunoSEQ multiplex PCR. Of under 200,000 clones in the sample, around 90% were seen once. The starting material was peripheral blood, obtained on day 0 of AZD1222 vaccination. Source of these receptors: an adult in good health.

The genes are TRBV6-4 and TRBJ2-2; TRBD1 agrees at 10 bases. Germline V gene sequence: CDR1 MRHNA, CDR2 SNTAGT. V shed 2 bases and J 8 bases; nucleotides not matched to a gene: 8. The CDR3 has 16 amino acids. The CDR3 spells CASSDGTGVAPGELFF. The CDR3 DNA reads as TGTGCCAGCAGTGACGGGACAGGGGTGGCACCGGGGGAGCTGTTTTTT.

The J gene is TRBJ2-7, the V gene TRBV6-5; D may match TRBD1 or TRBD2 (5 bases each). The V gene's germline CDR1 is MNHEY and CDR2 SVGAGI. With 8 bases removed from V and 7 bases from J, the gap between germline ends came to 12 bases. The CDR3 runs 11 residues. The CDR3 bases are TGTGCCAGCTGGGACGGGTCAGAGCAGTACTTC. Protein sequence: CASWDGSEQYF.

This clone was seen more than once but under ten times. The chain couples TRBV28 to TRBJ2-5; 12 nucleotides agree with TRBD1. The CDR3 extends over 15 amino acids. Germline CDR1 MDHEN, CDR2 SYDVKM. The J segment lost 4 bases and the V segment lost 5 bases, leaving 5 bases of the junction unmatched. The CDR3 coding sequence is TGTGCCAGCAGTGTGGGACAGGGGGCCCCAGAGACCCAGTACTTC. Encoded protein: CASSVGQGAPETQYF.

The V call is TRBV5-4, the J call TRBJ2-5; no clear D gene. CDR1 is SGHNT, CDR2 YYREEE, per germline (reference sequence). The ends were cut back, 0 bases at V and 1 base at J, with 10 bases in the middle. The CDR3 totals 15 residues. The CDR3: CASSLGRPSQETQYF. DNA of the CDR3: TGTGCCAGCAGCTTGGGTAGACCCAGCCAAGAGACCCAGTACTTC.

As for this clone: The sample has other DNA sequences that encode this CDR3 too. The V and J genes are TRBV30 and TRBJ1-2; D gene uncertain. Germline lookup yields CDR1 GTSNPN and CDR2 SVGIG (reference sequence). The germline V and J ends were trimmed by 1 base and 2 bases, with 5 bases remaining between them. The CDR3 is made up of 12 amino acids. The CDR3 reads CAWSGVNYGYTF. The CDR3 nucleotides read TGTGCCTGGAGTGGGGTAAACTATGGCTACACCTTC.

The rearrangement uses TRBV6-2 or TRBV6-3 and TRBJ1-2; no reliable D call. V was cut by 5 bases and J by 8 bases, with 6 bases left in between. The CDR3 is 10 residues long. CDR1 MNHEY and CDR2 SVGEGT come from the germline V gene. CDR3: CASSQAGYTF. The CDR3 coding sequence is TGTGCCAGCAGTCAAGCCGGCTACACCTTC.

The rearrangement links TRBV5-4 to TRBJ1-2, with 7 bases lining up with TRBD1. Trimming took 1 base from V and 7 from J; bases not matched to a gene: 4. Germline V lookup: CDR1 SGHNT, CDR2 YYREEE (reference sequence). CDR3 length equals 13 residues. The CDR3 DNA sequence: TGTGCCAGCAGCTTGAAGGGACAGAGTGGCTACACCTTC. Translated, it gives CASSLKGQSGYTF.

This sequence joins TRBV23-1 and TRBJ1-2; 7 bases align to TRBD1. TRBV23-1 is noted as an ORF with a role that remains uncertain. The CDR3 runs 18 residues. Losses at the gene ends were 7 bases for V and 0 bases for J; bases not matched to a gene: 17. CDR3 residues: CASIQTGTDLRSNYGYTF. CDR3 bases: TGCGCCAGCATTCAGACGGGGACAGATTTAAGATCTAACTATGGCTACACCTTC.

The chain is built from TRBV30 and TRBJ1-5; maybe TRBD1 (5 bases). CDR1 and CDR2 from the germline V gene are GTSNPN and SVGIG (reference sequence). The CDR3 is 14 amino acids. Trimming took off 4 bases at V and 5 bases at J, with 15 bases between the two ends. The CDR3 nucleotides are TGTGCCTGGAACGGGGGTGACACCCATCAGCCCCAGCATTTT. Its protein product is CAWNGGDTHQPQHF.

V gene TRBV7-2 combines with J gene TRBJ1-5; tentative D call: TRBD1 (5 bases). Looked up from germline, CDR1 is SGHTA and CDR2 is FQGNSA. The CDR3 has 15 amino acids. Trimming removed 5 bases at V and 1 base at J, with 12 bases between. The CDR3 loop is CASSLLGGSNQPQHF. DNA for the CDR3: TGTGCCAGCAGCCTCCTGGGGGGGAGCAATCAGCCCCAGCATTTT.

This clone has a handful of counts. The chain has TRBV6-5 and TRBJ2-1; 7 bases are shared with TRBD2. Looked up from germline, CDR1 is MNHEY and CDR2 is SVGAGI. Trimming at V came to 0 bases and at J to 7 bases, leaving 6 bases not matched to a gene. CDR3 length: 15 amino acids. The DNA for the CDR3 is TGTGCCAGCAGTTACTCGTCTAGCGGAAAAAATGAGCAGTTCTTC. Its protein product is CASSYSSSGKNEQFF.

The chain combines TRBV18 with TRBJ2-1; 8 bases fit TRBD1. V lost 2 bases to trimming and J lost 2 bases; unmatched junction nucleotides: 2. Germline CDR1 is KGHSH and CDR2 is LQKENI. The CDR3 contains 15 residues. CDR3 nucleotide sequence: TGTGCCAGCTCACCAGCAGGGGGCGCCTACAATGAGCAGTTCTTC. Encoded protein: CASSPAGGAYNEQFF.

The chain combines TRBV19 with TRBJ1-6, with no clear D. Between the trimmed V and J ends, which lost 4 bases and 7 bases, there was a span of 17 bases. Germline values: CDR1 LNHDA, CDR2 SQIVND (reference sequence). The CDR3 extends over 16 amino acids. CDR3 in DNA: TGTGCCAGTAGTACCACCAAGGCCGAAACAAATTCACCCCTCCACTTT. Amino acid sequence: CASSTTKAETNSPLHF.

This chain's CDR3 is CASSQEADRGCGYTF. DNA for the CDR3: TGTGCCAGCAGCCAAGAAGCTGACAGGGGCTGTGGCTACACCTTC. The J gene is TRBJ1-2, the V gene TRBV3-1 (or the pseudogene TRBV3-2); 8 bases line up with TRBD1. Germline CDR1 reads LGHDT; CDR2 reads YNNKEL (reference sequence). The J segment lost 7 bases and the V segment lost 0 bases, leaving 7 bases of the junction unmatched. The length of the CDR3 is 15 residues.